The 6 T cell receptor beta chains below come from one sample, sequenced in a study of response to subunit inactivated influenza vaccine. TCRdb processed the RT-PCR reads anew with MiXCR; each CDR3 protein has one entry. The table has about 700,000 distinct CDR3 sequences, about a sixth seen once. The specimen comprised PBMCs from blood, sampled 11 to 12 days after vaccination. Receptors originate from a man aged 45-65 years who received an inactivated influenza vaccine.

This rearrangement joins TRBV7-2 to TRBJ2-3; D is possibly TRBD2 (7 bases). The length of the CDR3 is 15 residues. V lost 5 bases and J lost 4, with 16 bases in between. Germline-derived CDR1 and CDR2 are SGHTA and FQGNSA. The CDR3 loop reads CASSRSGGSADTQYF. CDR3 in DNA: TGTGCCAGCAGCCGATCGGGGGGCTCAGCAGATACGCAGTATTTT.

At least ten counts were recorded for this clonotype. The chain combines TRBV29-1 with TRBJ2-3, with 9 bases matching TRBD2. J lost 4 bases, V lost 5 bases, and 4 bases had no gene match. CDR3 length: 13 amino acids. Germline lookup yields CDR1 SQVTM and CDR2 ANQGSEA. The CDR3: CSVSGRISDTQYF. Written as DNA, the CDR3 is TGCAGCGTTAGCGGGAGGATCTCAGATACGCAGTATTTT.

This clonotype was detected many times. A read error may account for a junction end that differs from germline. The chain uses TRBV7-8 and TRBJ2-1; 13 nucleotides agree with TRBD2. In germline, CDR1 is SGHVS, CDR2 FQNEAQ. The CDR3 totals 15 residues. The CDR3 DNA reads TGCGCCAGCAGCTTGGGACTAGCGGGGAACAATGAGCAGTTCTTC. It codes for CASSLGLAGNNEQFF.

This clonotype was recorded a few times. The chain recombines TRBV4-3 with TRBJ2-3, with TRBD2 matching 7 bases. From germline, CDR1 is LGHNA and CDR2 YSLEER. V lost 1 base and J lost 2; bases outside the gene matches: 12. This CDR3 spans 18 amino acids. CDR3 sequence reads: CASSQGLWASGNTDTQYF. The CDR3 DNA reads TGCGCCAGCAGCCAAGGACTCTGGGCTAGCGGAAACACAGATACGCAGTATTTT.

This clonotype was recorded many times. This chain joins TRBV29-1 and TRBJ2-3; no clear D gene. Trimming left V 3 bases short and J 7 bases short, with 8 bases between. This CDR3 has 11 residues. Germline CDR1 and CDR2: SQVTM and ANQGSEA. CDR3 residues: CSVEILNTQYF. CDR3 nucleotide sequence: TGCAGCGTTGAGATACTGAATACGCAGTATTTT.

The V and J genes are TRBV5-1 and TRBJ2-1; 11 bases align to TRBD2. The V segment lost 4 bases and the J segment 6 bases; nucleotides outside the gene matches: 12. CDR3 length: 17 amino acids. Germline CDR1 and CDR2: SGHRS and YFSETQ. CDR3 protein: CASSPLPGSGRVNEQFF. The CDR3 DNA reads TGCGCCAGCAGCCCGCTCCCCGGTAGCGGGAGGGTCAATGAGCAGTTCTTC.